This note documents a single T cell receptor (beta chain) sequence. This entry comes from a study of control samples from healthy donors and cancer patients. Measured with immunoSEQ multiplex PCR; TCRdb has only the in-frame clones, and not every one. The sample holds some 99,000 clones, 90% seen once. Sequenced: blood. The receptor was derived from a human donor in good health. The donor label of this sample is uncertain.

CDR3 sequence reads: CASSLGQGYTGELFF. Written as DNA, the CDR3 is TGTGCCAGCAGCTTGGGACAGGGTTACACCGGGGAGCTGTTTTTT. The J gene is TRBJ2-2, the V gene TRBV11-3; 9 nucleotides align to TRBD1. Trimming cost V 3 bases and J 3 bases; bases outside gene matches: 2. CDR1 and CDR2 from the germline V gene are SGHNT and YENEEA. This CDR3 region has 15 residues.